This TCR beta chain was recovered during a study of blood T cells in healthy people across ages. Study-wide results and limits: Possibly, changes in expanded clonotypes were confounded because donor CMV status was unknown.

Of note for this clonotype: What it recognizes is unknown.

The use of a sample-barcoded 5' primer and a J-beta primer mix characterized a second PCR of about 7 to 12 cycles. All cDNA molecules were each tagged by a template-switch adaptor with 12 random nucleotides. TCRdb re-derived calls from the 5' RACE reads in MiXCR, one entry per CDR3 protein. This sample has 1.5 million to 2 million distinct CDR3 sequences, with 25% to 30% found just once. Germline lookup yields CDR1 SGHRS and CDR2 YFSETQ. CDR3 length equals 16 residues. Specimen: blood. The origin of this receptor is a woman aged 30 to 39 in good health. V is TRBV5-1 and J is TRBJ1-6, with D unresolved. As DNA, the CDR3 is TGCGCACTCAATTGTACAGCCGCAACCTATAATTCACCCCTCCACTTT. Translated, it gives CALNCTAATYNSPLHF.